The entry below gives a single T cell receptor (beta chain) sequence along with its context. Original processing methods: Counts of nucleated cells, estimated from reference gene primer amplification, were obtained. The repertoire was sequenced with immunoSEQ multiplex PCR; TCRdb's copy has only in-frame clones and lacks some. V and J calls and clone size are as listed in that table; D and trimming were resolved from the DNA. The table shows 300,000 to 400,000 clones, with around 91% occurring only once. This record belongs to a study of blood T cell repertoires in COVID-19. Study at large: There were acute and convalescent COVID-19 samples, and they came from the United States, Italy and Spain. Nucleic acid was either cDNA or gDNA, and it came from T cells, B-cell-depleted T cells, or PBMCs.

J gave up 10 bases and V 4 bases, and 10 bases lay outside the gene matches. Germline assignment: CDR1 LNHDA and CDR2 SQIVND (reference sequence). The length of the CDR3 is 16 residues. The specimen was peripheral blood. This TCR came from a woman between 18 and 30 years old who had recovered from COVID-19. The V call is TRBV19, the J call TRBJ1-6; 10 bases map to TRBD1. The DNA of the CDR3 is TGTGCCAGTAGTAGGGGGGCGACAGGGGGCAGCTCACCCCTCCACTTT. Protein product: CASSRGATGGSSPLHF.